Below, 5 T cell receptor beta chains from the same sample are listed, as sequenced in a study of T-cell reconstitution after alpha-beta-depleted transplantation in children. For TCRbeta, the library was prepared with unique molecular identifiers. MiXCR was run by TCRdb on the PCR reads, yielding one entry per CDR3 protein. Among 44,000 or so distinct CDR3 sequences, about 10% were seen once, and the ten largest hold approximately 27%. The sample here was PBMCs, mostly from graft donor cells, taken 60 days after TCRalphabeta/CD19-depleted stem cell transplant. The receptors come from a male patient aged 2 to 10 who had a stem cell transplant for chronic granulomatous disease, so the T cells may come from the graft donor.

This clonotype came up many times. Because the CDR3's place on the DNA is in doubt, the DNA is left out and the CDR3 is given as listed by TCRdb. The chain combines TRBV12-3 or TRBV12-4 with TRBJ1-1. Termini included, the CDR3 measures 15 amino acids. CDR3 residues: CASSSSAGRNTEAFF.

This chain uses TRBV12-3 or TRBV12-4 with TRBJ1-2; D is ambiguous. The CDR3 has 13 amino acids. The V gene lost 3 bases and the J gene lost 4 bases, with 9 bases spanning the gap. Written as DNA, the CDR3 is TGTGCCAGCAGTTTTCTAGGCGGCTATGGCTACACCTTC. Translated, it gives CASSFLGGYGYTF.

This clonotype was observed many times. The chain links TRBV5-1 to TRBJ1-5; TRBD1 aligns across 7 bases. Per germline, CDR1 SGHRS and CDR2 YFSETQ. The J segment lost 7 bases and the V segment lost 1 base, leaving 5 bases of the junction unmatched. This CDR3 spans 14 amino acids. DNA of the CDR3: TGCGCCAGCAGCTTGCGACAGGGAGGACAGCCCCAGCATTTT. This encodes CASSLRQGGQPQHF.

At least ten counts were recorded for this clonotype. The gene calls are TRBV6-5 and TRBJ1-6, with D hard to call. The CDR3 loop spans 13 amino acids. CDR1 and CDR2 (germline): MNHEY, SVGAGI. V dropped 4 bases and J dropped 7 bases, with 8 bases sitting between them. The CDR3 sequence is CASSSAPNSPLHF. In nucleotides, the CDR3 is TGTGCCAGCAGTTCCGCTCCCAATTCACCCCTCCACTTT.

This clonotype was counted ten times or more. This chain uses TRBV9 with TRBJ2-2; D assignment may be TRBD1 or TRBD2 (6 bases each). The germline gives CDR1 SGDLS, CDR2 YYNGEE. This CDR3 contains 16 residues. The V gene lost 4 bases and the J gene lost 2 bases, with 15 bases spanning the gap. CDR3 residues: CASSPRGAPNTGELFF. The CDR3 region has the DNA TGTGCCAGCAGCCCGAGGGGGGCCCCTAACACCGGGGAGCTGTTTTTT.